One and the same sample provided the 13 T cell receptor beta chains below, sequenced in a study of identifying expanded T cells in peripheral blood. Method: immunoSEQ multiplex PCR; TCRdb's copy keeps in-frame clones and lacks some. The sample records some 78,000 clones, 84% being singletons. The specimen was blood. These TCRs come from a person aged 18 to 75 in good health.

The rearrangement links TRBV28 to TRBJ2-1, with D hard to call. V was trimmed by 4 bases and J by 7 bases, leaving 5 bases between them. Germline-derived CDR1 and CDR2 are MDHEN and SYDVKM. The CDR3 consists of 11 residues. In DNA, the CDR3 is TGTGCCAGCAGTTCGAGTAATGAGCAGTTCTTC. It yields the protein CASSSSNEQFF.

The J gene is TRBJ2-5, the V gene TRBV5-4, with D tentatively TRBD1 or TRBD2 (6 bases each). Trimming took 0 bases from V and 4 from J, leaving 10 bases between them. Looked up from germline, CDR1 is SGHNT and CDR2 is YYREEE (reference sequence). The CDR3 covers 14 residues. CDR3 residues: CASSLVGGSETQYF. The CDR3 DNA follows: TGTGCCAGCAGCTTGGTAGGGGGGTCAGAGACCCAGTACTTC.

The chain carries TRBV28 and TRBJ2-2; unclear D gene. CDR3 length equals 13 residues. Trimming cost V 7 bases and J 3 bases, with 9 bases left between them. Germline V gene data show CDR1 as MDHEN and CDR2 as SYDVKM. CDR3 in amino acids: CASNRPDTGELFF. The CDR3 coding sequence is TGTGCCAGCAACCGCCCGGACACCGGGGAGCTGTTTTTT.

This sequence joins TRBV6-1 and TRBJ2-1, with no clear D. Trimming cost V 7 bases and J 6 bases, with 7 bases left between them. The CDR3 totals 11 residues. Germline V gene sequence: CDR1 MNHNS, CDR2 SASEGT. The CDR3 loop is CASTNVNEQFF. The DNA of the CDR3 is TGTGCCAGCACAAATGTCAATGAGCAGTTCTTC.

The chain employs TRBV9 and TRBJ2-7; D possibly corresponds to TRBD1 (6 bases). The V end was cut by 1 base, the J end by 3 bases, with 14 bases between. Germline V gives CDR1 SGDLS, CDR2 YYNGEE. The CDR3 sequence is 15 residues long. The CDR3: CASSVHGDTYYEQYF. In DNA, the CDR3 is TGTGCCAGCAGCGTACACGGGGACACCTACTACGAGCAGTACTTC.

The chain has TRBV4-1 and TRBJ1-1; D not certain. In germline, CDR1 is MGHRA, CDR2 YSYEKL. Trimming shortened V by 1 base and J by 10 bases, and 16 bases separated the two germline ends. This CDR3 has 14 amino acids. The CDR3 DNA reads TGCGCCAGCAGCCAAGCTGAGTTCGAGGGAATAGCTTTCTTT. This codes for CASSQAEFEGIAFF.

The genes are TRBV7-2 and TRBJ2-7; 9 nucleotides match TRBD2. The ends lost 5 bases at V and 0 bases at J; junction bases unmatched: 5. In germline, CDR1 is SGHTA, CDR2 FQGNSA. The CDR3 spans 15 residues. CDR3 residues: CASSLMTSGSYEQYF. In DNA, the CDR3 is TGTGCCAGCAGCCTCATGACTAGCGGCTCCTACGAGCAGTACTTC.

The rearrangement uses TRBV7-2 and TRBJ2-6, with 8 nucleotides matching TRBD1. This CDR3 region has 17 residues. V shed 5 bases, J shed 0 bases, and the junction held 6 bases outside the gene matches. Germline V gene lookup returns CDR1 SGHTA and CDR2 FQGNSA. The CDR3 DNA follows: TGTGCCAGCAGCCTACAGACAGGGGCCTCTGGGGCCAACGTCCTGACTTTC. Its translation is CASSLQTGASGANVLTF.

This clone was seen a few times. The chain combines TRBV7-2 with TRBJ2-7; 10 nucleotides match TRBD2. The CDR3 length is 15 residues. The germline V gene has CDR1 SGHTA and CDR2 FQGNSA. V dropped 4 bases and J dropped 5; count of bases not matched to a gene: 8. For the CDR3, the DNA is TGTGCCAGCAGCTCTAGCGGGGGAAATCTACACGAGCAGTACTTC. Translation gives CASSSSGGNLHEQYF.

This chain uses TRBV10-3 with TRBJ1-2; D unresolved. CDR3 size: 12 residues. Germline loops: CDR1 ENHRY, CDR2 SYGVKD. The V end lost 8 bases, the J end lost 8 bases, and 15 bases lay between the germline ends. The CDR3 sequence is CAIWSTEKGYTF. The CDR3 DNA reads as TGTGCCATCTGGTCCACCGAGAAAGGCTACACCTTC.

The chain uses TRBV29-1 and TRBJ2-5, with D possibly being TRBD1 (6 bases). Trimming took off 4 bases at V and 4 bases at J, with 10 bases between the two ends. The CDR3 length is 12 residues. Germline CDR1 and CDR2: SQVTM and ANQGSEA. The DNA of the CDR3 is TGCAGCGTTGTACAGGGCGGAGAGACCCAGTACTTC. Encoded protein: CSVVQGGETQYF.

The rearrangement links TRBV6-5 to TRBJ1-4; perhaps TRBD1 as D (6 bases). Trimming removed 7 bases at V and 7 bases at J, with 16 bases between. The CDR3 has 14 residues. Germline V CDR1 and CDR2: MNHEY, SVGAGI. CDR3 protein: CASTRTGTSEKLFF. The DNA for the CDR3 is TGTGCCAGCACTCGAACAGGGACGAGTGAAAAACTGTTTTTT.

J is TRBJ2-3 and V is TRBV7-2; weak D call: TRBD2 (6 bases). Germline V gene sequence: CDR1 SGHTA, CDR2 FQGNSA. The CDR3 is 14 residues long. The V and J ends lost 5 bases and 0 bases respectively, with 9 bases between them. DNA for the CDR3: TGTGCCAGCAGCCCCGGGACTAGCACAGATACGCAGTATTTT. Translation gives CASSPGTSTDTQYF.